This T cell receptor (beta chain) was observed in a study of T cell repertoires in cytomegalovirus infection. This clonotype was seen many times. Its antigen is as yet unknown. The CDR3 is 16 amino acids. With 5 bases removed from V and 0 bases from J, the gap between germline ends came to 15 bases. Germline CDR1 SGHTA, CDR2 FQGNSA. Findings and caveats of the study: The response measured ex vivo was dominated by TCR beta clonotypes (HLA-C-restricted and CMV-specific).

TCRdb passed the reads through MiXCR, listing each CDR3 protein once. The sample lists approximately 750,000 distinct CDR3 sequences, 35% occurring once. The chain has TRBV7-2 and TRBJ2-3; no reliable D call. The sequence was obtained from a human donor in good health (CMV status not recorded). Some clones in this sample may be carry-over from other donors' samples. Material: PBMCs. The CDR3 sequence: CASSVLIRPSTDTQYF. DNA of the CDR3: TGTGCCAGCAGCGTACTTATCAGGCCTAGCACAGATACGCAGTATTTT.